A selection of T cell receptor beta chains follows, all from one sample in a study of beta chain features in type 1 diabetes. Measured with immunoSEQ multiplex PCR; TCRdb has only the in-frame clones, and not every one. Here the sample spans 38,000 or so clones, approximately 60% being singletons. Sample: Tregs from blood. Receptors originate from a woman aged 25 to 39 in good health. The CDR3 runs from the conserved cysteine through the conserved F or W. The D gene is left open where the match is weak. The size of a clone is reported for some rows only, either as once, few or many, or as a class for expanded clones.

v_gene	abundance	d_gene	j_gene	CDR3nt	CDR3aa
TRBV7-2	few	.	TRBJ2-2	TGTGCCAGCAGCTCATACTTCACCGGGGAGCTGTTTTTT	CASSSYFTGELFF
TRBV6-5	.	.	TRBJ1-2	TGTGCCAGCAGTGCGGACATGCCGCTGTATGGCTACACCTTC	CASSADMPLYGYTF
TRBV6-5	.	.	TRBJ2-7	TGTGCCAGCCGCTACAGGGACTACGAGCAGTACTTC	CASRYRDYEQYF
TRBV2	few	TRBD1	TRBJ2-7	TGTGCCAGCAGTGAGCGGGATACAGGGGGCTCCTCCTACGAGCAGTACTTC	CASSERDTGGSSYEQYF
TRBV28	few	.	TRBJ1-2	TGTGCCAGCAGTCCCGGGGGACTTGCGATTAACTATGGCTACACCTTC	CASSPGGLAINYGYTF
TRBV28	once	TRBD1	TRBJ2-1	TGTGCCAGCAGTTTGTTGGACGGGACAGGCTACAATGAGCAGTTCTTC	CASSLLDGTGYNEQFF
TRBV7-3	.	.	TRBJ2-2	TGTGCCAGCAGCCACGGGTTCACCGGGGAGCTGTTTTTT	CASSHGFTGELFF
TRBV28	few	.	TRBJ2-2	TGTGCCAGCAGGGACAACCCGAACACCGGGGAGCTGTTTTTT	CASRDNPNTGELFF
TRBV6-5	.	.	TRBJ1-2	TGTGCCAGCAGTGGCGGGGCGTTTAGTCTTGGCTACACCTTC	CASSGGAFSLGYTF
TRBV28	.	TRBD1	TRBJ1-5	TGTGCCAGCATTACAGGGGGCGCGGGTCAGCCCCAGCATTTT	CASITGGAGQPQHF
TRBV28	.	.	TRBJ2-7	TGTGCCAGCAGTAAACAGGGGGGGTACGAGCAGTACTTC	CASSKQGGYEQYF
TRBV7-7	.	.	TRBJ2-7	TGTGCTAGCAGCTCCCAGGGGTCTGGCGAGCAGTACTTC	CASSSQGSGEQYF
TRBV27	.	TRBD2	TRBJ2-1	TGTGCCAGCAGTTTATCGGGAGGGACTAGCGGGAGACTCTACAATGAGCAGTTCTTC	CASSLSGGTSGRLYNEQFF
TRBV29-1	.	TRBD2	TRBJ2-7	TGCAGCGTTGTATTTAGCGGGAGTGGCTACGAGCAGTACTTC	CSVVFSGSGYEQYF
TRBV5-1	.	TRBD2	TRBJ2-1	TGCGCCAGCAGCCTTGGACTAGCGGGAGGTCGTGAGCAGTTCTTC	CASSLGLAGGREQFF
TRBV9	.	TRBD1	TRBJ1-2	TGTGCCAGCAGCCCCGGGGACAGGGTGGGCTATGGCTACACCTTC	CASSPGDRVGYGYTF
TRBV2	.	TRBD1	TRBJ1-1	TGTGCCAGACAGGGGGTACGGAACACTGAAGCTTTCTTT	CARQGVRNTEAFF
TRBV30	.	TRBD2	TRBJ2-1	TGTGCCCACTCGCCCTACTACAGCGGGAGGGAATACAACAATGAGCAGTTCTTC	CAHSPYYSGREYNNEQFF
TRBV7-9	few	.	TRBJ1-2	TGTGCCAGCAGCTTGGGGACTCTAAACCGAGGCTACACCTTC	CASSLGTLNRGYTF
TRBV11-3	.	TRBD2	TRBJ2-1	TGTGCCAGCACCCTGGGGGTAGCGGGAGCGAATGAGCAGTTCTTC	CASTLGVAGANEQFF
TRBV28	.	.	TRBJ2-7	TGTGCCAGCGGGGGGACAGTTGGCGAGCAGTACTTC	CASGGTVGEQYF
TRBV7-2	.	.	TRBJ2-3	TGTGCCAGCAGCCCCCATGGGGCCTCCAGGCAAGGGGCAGATACGCAGTATTTT	CASSPHGASRQGADTQYF
TRBV4-2	once	TRBD2	TRBJ2-3	TGTGCCAGCAGCCAAGATCTGTCGGGAGGAAAAGCAGATACGCAGTATTTT	CASSQDLSGGKADTQYF
TRBV7-2	few	TRBD1	TRBJ2-5	TGTGCCAGCAGCTTATTGGGACAGGGGGGCGAGACCCAGTACTTC	CASSLLGQGGETQYF
TRBV11-2	.	TRBD1	TRBJ2-2	TGTGCCAGCAGCATTACCGGGACAGCTAACACCGGGGAGCTGTTTTTT	CASSITGTANTGELFF
TRBV7-8	once	.	TRBJ2-1	TGTGCCAGCAGCTTAGGTATCATAGTCTACAATGAGCAGTTCTTC	CASSLGIIVYNEQFF
TRBV7-2	.	.	TRBJ1-4	TGTGCCAGCAGCAAAATGTCGGGGTTTGCTAATGAAAAACTGTTTTTT	CASSKMSGFANEKLFF
TRBV28	once	.	TRBJ2-1	TGTGCCAGCAGTTTATACACGGAGCAGTTCTTC	CASSLYTEQFF
TRBV9	.	TRBD2	TRBJ2-2	TGTGCCAGCAGCCTTGGGACTAGCGGGAGGGCCGGGGAGCTGTTTTTT	CASSLGTSGRAGELFF
TRBV5-1	.	TRBD2	TRBJ2-3	TGCGCCAGCAGACCTAGCGGGAGGGCCGTAGATACGCAGTATTTT	CASRPSGRAVDTQYF
TRBV7-2	medium-sized	.	TRBJ2-5	TGTGCCAGCAGCTTAACATTCGAGACCCAGTACTTC	CASSLTFETQYF
TRBV5-1	.	TRBD2	TRBJ2-7	TGCGCCAGCAGTGCCGGTGGGCGGGAGGTAACCTACGAGCAGTACTTC	CASSAGGREVTYEQYF
TRBV2	.	TRBD1	TRBJ1-2	TGTGCCAGCACCCGGACAGGTTTGGATGGCTACACCTTC	CASTRTGLDGYTF
TRBV6-5	.	TRBD2	TRBJ2-7	TGTGCCAGCAACGGACTAGCGGGAGGCTTGGGCGAGCAGTACTTC	CASNGLAGGLGEQYF
TRBV6-6	.	TRBD2	TRBJ2-7	TGTGCCAGCAGTTACGTTTCCAGCGGGAGGGCCGAGCAGTACTTC	CASSYVSSGRAEQYF
TRBV9	.	.	TRBJ2-7	TGTGCCAGCAGCGTAGGTCCAGGGGCGGAGTACGAGCAGTACTTC	CASSVGPGAEYEQYF
TRBV7-2	.	.	TRBJ2-6	TGTGCCAGCAGCTTCCAGCAACTACTCCGCACTGGGGCCAACGTCCTGACTTTC	CASSFQQLLRTGANVLTF
TRBV7-2	.	.	TRBJ1-3	TGTGCCAGCAGCATGCTCAGGGGCGCGACGGGAAACACCATATATTTT	CASSMLRGATGNTIYF
TRBV18	.	TRBD1	TRBJ1-1	TGTGCCAGCTCACCTTGGACAGGTGCTGAAGCTTTCTTT	CASSPWTGAEAFF
TRBV7-2	once	.	TRBJ2-7	TGTGCCAGCAGCCCGAGCCCCTCCTACGAGCAGTACTTC	CASSPSPSYEQYF
TRBV5-4	.	.	TRBJ2-1	TGTGCCAGCAGCGGCGCGGGCCACTCCTACAATGAGCAGTTCTTC	CASSGAGHSYNEQFF
TRBV2	.	.	TRBJ1-1	TGTGCCAGCACTTACGGGATGAACACTGAAGCTTTCTTT	CASTYGMNTEAFF
TRBV5-1	.	TRBD2	TRBJ2-3	TGCGCCAGCAGCTTGGTTCTAGCGGGAACAGATACGCAGTATTTT	CASSLVLAGTDTQYF
TRBV5-1	.	TRBD2	TRBJ2-3	TGCGCCAGCAGCCATGGGACTAGTGCAGATACGCAGTATTTT	CASSHGTSADTQYF
TRBV29-1	few	TRBD2	TRBJ2-7	TGCAGCGTGGCAACACTAGCGGACGGTACCTACGAGCAGTACTTC	CSVATLADGTYEQYF
TRBV7-3	.	TRBD1	TRBJ2-3	TGTGCCAGCAGCTTAACGGGGACAGGGGCAGATACGCAGTATTTT	CASSLTGTGADTQYF
TRBV4-1	once	TRBD1	TRBJ1-5	TGCGCCAGCAGCCAAGATATTACGGGACAGAGATATAGCAATCAGCCCCAGCATTTT	CASSQDITGQRYSNQPQHF
TRBV7-3	.	TRBD1	TRBJ1-1	TGTGCCAGCAGCTGGGGACAGGGTGAAGCTTTCTTT	CASSWGQGEAFF
TRBV9	.	TRBD2	TRBJ2-5	TGTGCCAGCAGCGCTGGGACTAGCGGACCCCAAGAGACCCAGTACTTC	CASSAGTSGPQETQYF
TRBV15	few	.	TRBJ2-7	TGTGCCACCAGCAGATCAGGGATCGGCTACGAGCAGTACTTC	CATSRSGIGYEQYF
TRBV7-2	.	TRBD2	TRBJ2-7	TGTGCCAGCAGCCAGGGACTAGCGGGAGGTGGTTCCTTC	CASSQGLAGGGSF
TRBV18	once	TRBD2	TRBJ2-1	TGTGCCAGCTACCTCCTAGCGGGAGTATCGGATGAGCAGTTCTTC	CASYLLAGVSDEQFF